The source of this TCR beta chain is a study of shared clonotypes between healthy human individuals. Looking at the study overall: Serving as donors were two women and a few men, whose ages spanned 18 to 49. Study outcomes and limitations: Naive CD4 clonotypes were shared across a handful of donors at roughly 5.5%.

V was clipped by 0 bases and J by 9 bases, with 7 bases between them. The V gene's germline CDR1 is SGDLS and CDR2 YYNGEE. The CDR3 loop spans 12 amino acids. Regarding this clone: What it binds is unknown.

Some clones are missing from TCRdb's copy, which holds only in-frame ones; the method was immunoSEQ multiplex PCR. The sample includes approximately 600,000 clones, 85% to 95% of them seen just once. The naive CD8 fraction comprised CD45RO-negative cells positively selected for CCR7 and excluded terminally differentiated effector memory CD45RA+ cells. Study donors comprised healthy, HIV-negative adults devoid of recent acute infection or vaccination. The TCR comes from a woman aged 25 to 39 in good health. Sequencing used naive CD8+ T cells sorted from blood. The chain joins TRBV9 to TRBJ2-1, with D possibly being TRBD2 (5 bases). The CDR3 sequence: CASSVEEVEQFF. The CDR3, as DNA: TGTGCCAGCAGCGTAGAGGAGGTTGAGCAGTTCTTC.